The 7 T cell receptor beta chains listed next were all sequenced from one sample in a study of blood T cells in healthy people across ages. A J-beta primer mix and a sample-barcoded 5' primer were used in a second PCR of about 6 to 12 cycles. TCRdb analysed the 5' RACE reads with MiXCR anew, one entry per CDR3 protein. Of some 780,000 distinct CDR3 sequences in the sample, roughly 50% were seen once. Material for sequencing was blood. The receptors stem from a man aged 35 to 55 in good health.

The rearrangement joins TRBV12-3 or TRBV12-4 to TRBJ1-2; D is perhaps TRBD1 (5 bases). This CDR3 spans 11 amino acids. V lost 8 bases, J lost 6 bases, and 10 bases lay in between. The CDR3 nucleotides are TGTGCCAGCGGTGGACAAGATGGCTACACCTTC. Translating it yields CASGGQDGYTF.

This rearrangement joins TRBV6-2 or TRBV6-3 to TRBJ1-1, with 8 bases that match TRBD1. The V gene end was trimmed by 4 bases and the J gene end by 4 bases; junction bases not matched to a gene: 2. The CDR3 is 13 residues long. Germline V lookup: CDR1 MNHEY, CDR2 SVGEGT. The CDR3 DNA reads TGTGCCAGCAGTTTTGACAGGGGCACTGAAGCTTTCTTT. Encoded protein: CASSFDRGTEAFF.

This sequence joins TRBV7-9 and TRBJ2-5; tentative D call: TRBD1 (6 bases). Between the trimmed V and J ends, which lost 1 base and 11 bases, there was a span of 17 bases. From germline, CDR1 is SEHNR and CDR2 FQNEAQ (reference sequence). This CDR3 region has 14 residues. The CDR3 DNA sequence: TGTGCCAGCAGCTTAGGGAACAGGGCCGATGAGCAGTACTTC. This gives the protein CASSLGNRADEQYF.

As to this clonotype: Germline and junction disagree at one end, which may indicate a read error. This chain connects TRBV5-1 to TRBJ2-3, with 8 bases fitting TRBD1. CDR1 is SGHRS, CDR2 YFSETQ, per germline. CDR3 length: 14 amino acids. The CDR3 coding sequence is TGCGCCAGCAGCACGGACAGGGCCACAGATGCGCAGTATTTT. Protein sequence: CASSTDRATDAQYF.

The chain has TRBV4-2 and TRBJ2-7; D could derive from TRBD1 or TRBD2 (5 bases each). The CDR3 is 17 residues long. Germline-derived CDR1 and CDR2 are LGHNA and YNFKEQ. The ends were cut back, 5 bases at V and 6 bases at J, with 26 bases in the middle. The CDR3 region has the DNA TGTGCCAGCAGCAAGGGGCGGGCGCAAGGTGGGGGACGCGAGCAGTACTTC. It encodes CASSKGRAQGGGREQYF.

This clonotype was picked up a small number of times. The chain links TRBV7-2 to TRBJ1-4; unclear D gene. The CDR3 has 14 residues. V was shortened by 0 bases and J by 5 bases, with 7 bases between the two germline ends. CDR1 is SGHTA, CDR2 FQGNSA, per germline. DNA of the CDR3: TGTGCCAGCAGCTTAGCGCTGGGGAATGAAAAACTGTTTTTT. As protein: CASSLALGNEKLFF.

CDR3 loop: CASSSREDNSNQPQHF. In DNA form, the CDR3 reads TGCGCCAGCAGCTCACGGGAGGACAATAGCAATCAGCCCCAGCATTTT. The chain recombines TRBV5-1 with TRBJ1-5; D is possibly TRBD1 (5 bases). The CDR3 runs to 16 residues. CDR1 is SGHRS and CDR2 is YFSETQ in the germline V gene. Between the trimmed V and J ends, which lost 3 bases and 0 bases, there was a span of 13 bases.